This TCR beta chain is drawn from a study of shared clonotypes between healthy human individuals. This CDR3 spans 13 amino acids. Trimming took off 0 bases at V and 11 bases at J, with 13 bases between the two ends. The V gene's germline CDR1 is MGHRA and CDR2 YSYEKL. Method: immunoSEQ multiplex PCR; TCRdb's copy keeps in-frame clones and lacks some. The profile shows 950,000 to 1,300,000 clones, 65% to 75% of them singletons. This clone was detected only once. CD4+ cells yielded CD45RA+ naive and CD45RA-negative memory subsets. What was sequenced was memory CD4+ T cells sorted from blood. Subset noted: CD45RA-negative fraction. The rearrangement joins TRBV4-1 to TRBJ1-1; no firm D call. The TCR comes from a young man in good health. The CDR3 protein is CASSQDDRPRAFF. CDR3 DNA: TGCGCCAGCAGCCAAGATGATAGGCCCAGGGCTTTCTTT.